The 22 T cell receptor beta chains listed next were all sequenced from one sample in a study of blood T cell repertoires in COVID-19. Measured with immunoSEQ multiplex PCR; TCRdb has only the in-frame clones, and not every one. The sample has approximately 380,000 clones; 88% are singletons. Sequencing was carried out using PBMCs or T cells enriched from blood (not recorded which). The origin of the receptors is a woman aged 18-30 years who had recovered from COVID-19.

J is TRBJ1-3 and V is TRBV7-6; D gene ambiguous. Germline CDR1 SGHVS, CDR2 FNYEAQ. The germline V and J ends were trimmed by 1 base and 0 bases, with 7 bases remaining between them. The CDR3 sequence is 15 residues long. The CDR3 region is CASSLVADSGNTIYF. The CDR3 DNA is TGTGCCAGCAGCTTAGTGGCAGACTCTGGAAACACCATATATTTT.

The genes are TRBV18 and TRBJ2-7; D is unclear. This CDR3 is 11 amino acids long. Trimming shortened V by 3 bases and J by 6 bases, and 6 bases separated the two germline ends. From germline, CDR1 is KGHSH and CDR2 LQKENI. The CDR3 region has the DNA TGTGCCAGCTCACCGAACGGCGAGCAGTACTTC. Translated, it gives CASSPNGEQYF.

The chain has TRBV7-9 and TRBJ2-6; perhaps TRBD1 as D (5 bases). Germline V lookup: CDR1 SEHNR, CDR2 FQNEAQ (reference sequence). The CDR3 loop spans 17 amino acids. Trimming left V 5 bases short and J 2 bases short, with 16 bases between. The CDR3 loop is CASSATASAAGANVLTF. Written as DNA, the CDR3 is TGTGCCAGCAGCGCGACAGCGTCGGCAGCTGGGGCCAACGTCCTGACTTTC.

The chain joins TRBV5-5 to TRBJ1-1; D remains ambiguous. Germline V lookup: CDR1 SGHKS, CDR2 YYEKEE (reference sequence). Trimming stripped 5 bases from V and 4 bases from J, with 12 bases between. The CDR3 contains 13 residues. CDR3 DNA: TGTGCCAGCAGGTCAAGCGCGGCCACTGAAGCTTTCTTT. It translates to CASRSSAATEAFF.

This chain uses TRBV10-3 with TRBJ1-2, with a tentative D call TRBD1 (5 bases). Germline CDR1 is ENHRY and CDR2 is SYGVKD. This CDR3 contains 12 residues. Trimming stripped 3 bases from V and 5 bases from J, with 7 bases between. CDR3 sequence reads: CAISDRGYGYTF. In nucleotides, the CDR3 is TGTGCCATCAGTGATAGGGGATATGGCTACACCTTC.

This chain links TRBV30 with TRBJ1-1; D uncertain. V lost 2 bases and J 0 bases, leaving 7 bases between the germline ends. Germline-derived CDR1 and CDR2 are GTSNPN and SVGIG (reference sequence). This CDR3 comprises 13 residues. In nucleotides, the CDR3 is TGTGCCTGGAGTAACCGGGTGAACACTGAAGCTTTCTTT. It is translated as CAWSNRVNTEAFF.

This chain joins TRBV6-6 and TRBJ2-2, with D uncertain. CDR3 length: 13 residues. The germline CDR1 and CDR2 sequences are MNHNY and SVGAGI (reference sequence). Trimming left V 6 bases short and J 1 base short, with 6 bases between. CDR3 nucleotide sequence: TGTGCCAGCAGCGTAGTGAACACCGGGGAGCTGTTTTTT. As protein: CASSVVNTGELFF.

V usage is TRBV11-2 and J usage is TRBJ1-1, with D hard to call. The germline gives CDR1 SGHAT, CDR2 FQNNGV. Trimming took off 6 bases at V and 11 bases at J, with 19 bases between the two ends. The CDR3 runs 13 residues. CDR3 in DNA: TGTGCCAGCAGGTTCGGGGTGCAGGACCGGGCTTTCTTT. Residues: CASRFGVQDRAFF.

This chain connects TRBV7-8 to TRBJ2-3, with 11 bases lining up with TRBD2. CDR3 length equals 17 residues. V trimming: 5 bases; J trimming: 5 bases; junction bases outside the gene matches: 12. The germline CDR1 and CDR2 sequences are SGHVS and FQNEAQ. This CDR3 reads CASSPYRLAGLVDTQYF. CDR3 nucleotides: TGTGCCAGCAGCCCTTACAGACTAGCGGGGTTGGTAGATACGCAGTATTTT.

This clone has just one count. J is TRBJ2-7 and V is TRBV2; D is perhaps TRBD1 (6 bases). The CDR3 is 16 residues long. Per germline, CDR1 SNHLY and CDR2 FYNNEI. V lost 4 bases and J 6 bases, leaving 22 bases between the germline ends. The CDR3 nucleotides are TGTGCCAGCAGTGCGTGGGGGCAGGGAGAAGATAGCGAGCAGTACTTC. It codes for CASSAWGQGEDSEQYF. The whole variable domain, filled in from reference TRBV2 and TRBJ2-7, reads EPEVTQTPSHQVTQMGQEVILRCVPISNHLYFYWYRQILGQKVEFLVSFYNNEISEKSEIFDDQFSVERPDGSNFTLKIRSTKLEDSAMYFCASSAWGQGEDSEQYFGPGTRLTVT.

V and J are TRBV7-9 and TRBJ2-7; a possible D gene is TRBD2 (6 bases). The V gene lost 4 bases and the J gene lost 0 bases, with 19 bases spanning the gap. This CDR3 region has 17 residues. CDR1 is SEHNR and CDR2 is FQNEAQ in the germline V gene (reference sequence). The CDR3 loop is CASSSTSGRGLSYEQYF. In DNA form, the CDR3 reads TGTGCCAGCAGCTCAACCAGTGGGCGGGGCCTCTCCTACGAGCAGTACTTC.

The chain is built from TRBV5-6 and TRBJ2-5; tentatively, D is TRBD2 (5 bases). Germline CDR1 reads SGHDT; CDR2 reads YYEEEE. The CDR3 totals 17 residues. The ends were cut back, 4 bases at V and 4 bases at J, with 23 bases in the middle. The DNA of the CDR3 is TGTGCCAGCAGCGAAGACGTATTCCGGGGATGGGGAGAGACCCAGTACTTC. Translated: CASSEDVFRGWGETQYF.

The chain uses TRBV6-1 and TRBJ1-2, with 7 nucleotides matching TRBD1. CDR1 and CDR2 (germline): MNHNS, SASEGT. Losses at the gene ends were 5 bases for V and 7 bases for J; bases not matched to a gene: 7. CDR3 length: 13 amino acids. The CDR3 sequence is CASSYTGAGGYTF. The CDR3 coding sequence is TGTGCCAGCAGTTATACAGGGGCGGGTGGCTACACCTTC.

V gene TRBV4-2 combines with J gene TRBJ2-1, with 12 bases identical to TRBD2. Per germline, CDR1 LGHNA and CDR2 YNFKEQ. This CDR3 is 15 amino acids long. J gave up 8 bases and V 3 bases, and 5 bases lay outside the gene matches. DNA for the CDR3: TGTGCCAGCAGCCACCTAGCGGGGGGGCCAGATGAGCAGTTCTTC. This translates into CASSHLAGGPDEQFF.

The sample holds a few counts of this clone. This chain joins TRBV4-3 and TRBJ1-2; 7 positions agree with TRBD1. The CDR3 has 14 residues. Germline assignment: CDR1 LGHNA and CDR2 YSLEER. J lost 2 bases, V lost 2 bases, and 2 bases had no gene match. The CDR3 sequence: CASSQQTGNYGYTF. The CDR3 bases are TGCGCCAGCAGCCAACAGACAGGGAACTATGGCTACACCTTC.

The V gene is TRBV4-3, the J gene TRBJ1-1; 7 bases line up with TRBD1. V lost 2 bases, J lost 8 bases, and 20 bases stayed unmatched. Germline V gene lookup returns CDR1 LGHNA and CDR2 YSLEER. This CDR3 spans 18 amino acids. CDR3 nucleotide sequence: TGCGCCAGCAGCCAACGGACAGGTTTCCATTCCCCCCTCCAGGAAGCTTTCTTT. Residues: CASSQRTGFHSPLQEAFF.

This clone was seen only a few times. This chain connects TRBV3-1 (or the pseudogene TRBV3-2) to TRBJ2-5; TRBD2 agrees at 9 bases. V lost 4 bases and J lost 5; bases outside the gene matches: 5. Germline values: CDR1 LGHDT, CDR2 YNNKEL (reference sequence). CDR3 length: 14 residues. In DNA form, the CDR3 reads TGTGCCAGCAGCCTGGGACTAGCTTTGGAGACCCAGTACTTC. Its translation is CASSLGLALETQYF.

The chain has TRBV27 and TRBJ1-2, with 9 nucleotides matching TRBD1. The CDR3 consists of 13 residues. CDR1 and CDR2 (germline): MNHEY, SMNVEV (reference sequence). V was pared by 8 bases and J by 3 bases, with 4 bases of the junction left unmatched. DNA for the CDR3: TGTGCCAGCGCGGACAGGGGATACTATGGCTACACCTTC. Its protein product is CASADRGYYGYTF.

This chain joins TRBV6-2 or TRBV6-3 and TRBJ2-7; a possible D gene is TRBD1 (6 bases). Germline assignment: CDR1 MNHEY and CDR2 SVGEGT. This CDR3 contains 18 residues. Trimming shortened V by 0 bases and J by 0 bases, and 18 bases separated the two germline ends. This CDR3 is CASSYSSGSSRGSYEQYF. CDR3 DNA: TGTGCCAGCAGTTACTCATCTGGGTCGTCCAGGGGCTCCTACGAGCAGTACTTC.

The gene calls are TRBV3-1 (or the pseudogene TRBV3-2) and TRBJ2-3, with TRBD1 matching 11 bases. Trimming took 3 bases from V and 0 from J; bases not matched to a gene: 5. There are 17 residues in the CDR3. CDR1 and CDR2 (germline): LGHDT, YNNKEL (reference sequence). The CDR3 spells CASSHEGTGGSTDTQYF. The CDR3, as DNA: TGTGCCAGCAGCCACGAGGGGACAGGGGGTAGCACAGATACGCAGTATTTT.

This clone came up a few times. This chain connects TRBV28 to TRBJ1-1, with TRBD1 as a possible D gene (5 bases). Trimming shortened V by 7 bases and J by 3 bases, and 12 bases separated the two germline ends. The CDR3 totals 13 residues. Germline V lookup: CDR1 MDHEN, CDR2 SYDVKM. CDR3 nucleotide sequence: TGTGCCAGCAAGGGCAGGGCTTACACTGAAGCTTTCTTT. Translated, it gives CASKGRAYTEAFF.

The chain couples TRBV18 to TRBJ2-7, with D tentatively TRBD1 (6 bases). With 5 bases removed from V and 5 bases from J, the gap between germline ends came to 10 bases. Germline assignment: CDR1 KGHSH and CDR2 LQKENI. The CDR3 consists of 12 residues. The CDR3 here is CASSIQGHEQYF. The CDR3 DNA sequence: TGTGCCAGCTCAATACAGGGACACGAGCAGTACTTC.